These 18 T cell receptor beta chains were all obtained from the same sample, sequenced in a study of blood T cells in healthy people across ages (dated by TCRdb to between 2014 and 2016). Preparation of the library involved 5' RACE. Sequencing instrument: Illumina HiSeq 2500. A second PCR of roughly 7 to 12 cycles was run with a J-beta primer mix and a sample-barcoded 5' primer. TCRdb's own reprocessing of the public reads used fastp at Q25 and MiXCR and kept productive beta chains. Duplicate CDR3 protein sequences are folded into a single record with the most common DNA and genes. The sample contains 600,000 or so distinct CDR3 sequences, approximately 21% of them found a single time. Together, the top ten hold around 3.4% of the sample. The sample taken for sequencing was blood. The origin of the receptors is a man between 65 and 85 years old in good health.

The chain joins TRBV7-3 to TRBJ2-6; D is unresolved. The CDR3 consists of 16 residues. The germline V gene has CDR1 SGHTA and CDR2 FQGTGA. V lost 4 bases and J 1 base, leaving 11 bases between the germline ends. The CDR3 reads CASSSFVGSGANVLTF. The CDR3, as DNA: TGTGCCAGCAGCTCCTTCGTGGGGTCTGGGGCCAACGTCCTGACTTTC.

The gene calls are TRBV7-2 and TRBJ2-1; D gene unclear. The V end was cut by 3 bases, the J end by 9 bases, with 9 bases between. The germline CDR1 and CDR2 sequences are SGHTA and FQGNSA. The CDR3 spans 12 residues. In nucleotides, the CDR3 is TGTGCCAGCAGCTTCGACATTTTTGAGCAGTTCTTC. Its translation: CASSFDIFEQFF. Supplemented by reference TRBV7-2 and TRBJ2-1, the full variable domain reads GAGVSQSPSNKVTEKGKDVELRCDPISGHTALYWYRQSLGQGLEFLIYFQGNSAPDKSGLPSDRFSAERTGGSVSTLTIQRTQQEDSAVYLCASSFDIFEQFFGPGTRLTVL.

This sequence joins TRBV7-9 and TRBJ2-7; D is perhaps TRBD1 (6 bases). Between the trimmed V and J ends, which lost 5 bases and 2 bases, there was a span of 10 bases. The germline V gene has CDR1 SEHNR and CDR2 FQNEAQ (reference sequence). This CDR3 is built from 13 residues. The CDR3 spells CASSGGQAYEQYF. The CDR3 bases are TGTGCCAGCAGCGGGGGACAAGCCTACGAGCAGTACTTC.

The genes are TRBV5-1 and TRBJ1-4, with TRBD1 matching 9 bases. The CDR3 contains 15 residues. The germline V gene has CDR1 SGHRS and CDR2 YFSETQ. Trimming took 8 bases from V and 5 from J; bases not matched to a gene: 10. In DNA, the CDR3 is TGCGCCAGTTCCGAAGCCGGGACAGGGAATGAAAAACTGTTTTTT. This encodes CASSEAGTGNEKLFF. Drawing the rest from reference TRBV5-1 and TRBJ1-4, the complete variable domain is KAGVTQTPRYLIKTRGQQVTLSCSPISGHRSVSWYQQTPGQGLQFLFEYFSETQRNKGNFPGRFSGRQFSNSRSEMNVSTLELGDSALYLCASSEAGTGNEKLFFGSGTQLSVL.

The V gene is TRBV7-2, the J gene TRBJ1-1, with 8 bases aligning to TRBD1. V shed 5 bases and J 0 bases; nucleotides not matched to a gene: 11. This CDR3 is 17 amino acids long. Germline-derived CDR1 and CDR2 are SGHTA and FQGNSA. CDR3 in DNA: TGTGCCAGCAGCGTACAAACCGGGACAGGAATGAACACTGAAGCTTTCTTT. Translation: CASSVQTGTGMNTEAFF.

The chain employs TRBV2 and TRBJ2-7, with 7 positions matching TRBD2. V was pared by 4 bases and J by 8 bases, with 14 bases of the junction left unmatched. CDR1 SNHLY and CDR2 FYNNEI come from the germline V gene. The CDR3 is 15 amino acids. Here the CDR3 DNA reads TGTGCCAGCAGTGCAGAAGCGGGGCCCCGGGCCAAGCAGTACTTC. It codes for CASSAEAGPRAKQYF.

The chain uses TRBV5-1 and TRBJ2-5; 11 nucleotides align to TRBD2. The J call may be mistaken, given a closer DNA end match to TRBJ2-7. In germline, CDR1 is SGHRS, CDR2 YFSETQ. The CDR3 is 16 residues long. For the CDR3, the DNA is TGCGCCAGCAGCTGGGGACTAGCGGAGAACTCCTACGAGCAGTACTTC. Encoded protein: CASSWGLAENSYEQYF.

This clonotype was seen more than once but under ten times. This chain connects TRBV20-1 to TRBJ2-3, with 13 nucleotides matching TRBD2. Germline loops: CDR1 DFQATT, CDR2 SNEGSKA (reference sequence). This CDR3 is built from 16 residues. V shed 1 base and J 5 bases; nucleotides not matched to a gene: 6. The CDR3 is CSARGGTSGKVDTQYF. The CDR3 nucleotides read TGCAGTGCTAGAGGCGGGACTAGCGGGAAGGTAGATACGCAGTATTTT.

The genes are TRBV29-1 and TRBJ1-2, with 8 bases aligning to TRBD1. V was pared by 6 bases and J by 3 bases, with 9 bases of the junction left unmatched. The CDR3 is 14 amino acids. Germline V CDR1 and CDR2: SQVTM, ANQGSEA. DNA of the CDR3: TGCAGCGTGCCGGGACAGGCGGGGGACTATGGCTACACCTTC. This encodes CSVPGQAGDYGYTF.

This clonotype was detected a few times. This sequence joins TRBV5-1 and TRBJ2-5; the D is unclear. V was cut by 4 bases and J by 2 bases, with 9 bases left in between. There are 13 residues in the CDR3. Germline-derived CDR1 and CDR2 are SGHRS and YFSETQ. The CDR3: CASSGSMQETQYF. In nucleotides, the CDR3 is TGCGCCAGCAGCGGTTCCATGCAAGAGACCCAGTACTTC.

Ten or more counts support this clonotype. The chain combines TRBV7-2 with TRBJ2-1; 10 bases agree with TRBD2. Trimming took 6 bases from V and 6 from J; bases not matched to a gene: 11. Germline V gene sequence: CDR1 SGHTA, CDR2 FQGNSA. The CDR3 extends over 16 amino acids. This CDR3 reads CASRPSTSGRVNEQFF. As DNA, the CDR3 is TGTGCCAGCAGACCATCCACCAGCGGGAGGGTCAATGAGCAGTTCTTC. Full variable domain (rest looked up from reference TRBV7-2 and TRBJ2-1): GAGVSQSPSNKVTEKGKDVELRCDPISGHTALYWYRQSLGQGLEFLIYFQGNSAPDKSGLPSDRFSAERTGGSVSTLTIQRTQQEDSAVYLCASRPSTSGRVNEQFFGPGTRLTVL.

A few counts support this clonotype. The CDR3 here is CSAPLANGGYAEQYF. In DNA, the CDR3 is TGCAGTGCTCCCCTGGCCAACGGAGGATACGCCGAGCAGTACTTC. The chain recombines TRBV20-1 with TRBJ2-7, with a tentative D call TRBD2 (5 bases). The germline V gene has CDR1 DFQATT and CDR2 SNEGSKA (reference sequence). The CDR3 length is 15 residues. Trimming stripped 5 bases from V and 6 bases from J, with 23 bases between.

The chain couples TRBV27 to TRBJ1-3; a weak D match, TRBD1 (5 bases). With 0 bases removed from V and 1 base from J, the gap between germline ends came to 13 bases. This CDR3 contains 17 residues. Per the germline V gene, CDR1 is MNHEY and CDR2 is SMNVEV (reference sequence). The CDR3 DNA reads TGTGCCAGCAGTTTATCGAGTTTGCCAGGGTCTGGAAACACCATATATTTT. It yields the protein CASSLSSLPGSGNTIYF.

This clonotype has just a few counts. This rearrangement joins TRBV18 to TRBJ2-5; the D is unclear. The V end was cut by 3 bases, the J end by 6 bases, with 17 bases between. This CDR3 spans 15 amino acids. The germline gives CDR1 KGHSH, CDR2 LQKENI. CDR3 loop: CASSPLDMGSQTQYF. In DNA, the CDR3 is TGTGCCAGCTCACCCCTGGATATGGGGTCACAGACCCAGTACTTC.

This chain uses TRBV28 with TRBJ2-1, with D tentatively TRBD1 (6 bases). The germline V gene encodes CDR1 MDHEN and CDR2 SYDVKM. Trimming removed 1 base at V and 9 bases at J, with 13 bases between. There are 14 residues in the CDR3. The CDR3 coding sequence is TGTGCCAGCAGTTTATTCGGGACAATCGTTGAGCAGTTCTTC. Translating gives CASSLFGTIVEQFF.

The chain is built from TRBV6-6 and TRBJ2-5; a possible D gene is TRBD2 (6 bases). V was clipped by 2 bases and J by 5 bases, with 12 bases between them. The CDR3 spans 14 residues. From germline, CDR1 is MNHNY and CDR2 SVGAGI (reference sequence). The CDR3 spells CASSYTKGRETQYF. CDR3 nucleotides: TGTGCCAGCAGTTACACGAAGGGGAGGGAGACCCAGTACTTC.

This clonotype was observed a handful of times. The rearrangement links TRBV29-1 to TRBJ1-2, with 7 bases identical to TRBD1. The V gene's germline CDR1 is SQVTM and CDR2 ANQGSEA. V lost 7 bases, J lost 3 bases, and 2 bases stayed unmatched. This CDR3 has 11 amino acids. The CDR3 reads CSAGQDYGYTF. The DNA of the CDR3 is TGCAGCGCCGGACAGGACTATGGCTACACCTTC.

The chain recombines TRBV20-1 with TRBJ2-3; 14 nucleotides align to TRBD2. This CDR3 contains 17 residues. The germline V gene encodes CDR1 DFQATT and CDR2 SNEGSKA (reference sequence). V lost 6 bases and J lost 3; bases outside the gene matches: 11. The DNA for the CDR3 is TGCAGTGCCCGGAGAGGGACTAGCGGGAGTTCGACAGATACGCAGTATTTT. Protein sequence: CSARRGTSGSSTDTQYF.